This TCR beta chain stems from a study of blood T cell repertoires in COVID-19. TCRdb's table, derived via immunoSEQ multiplex PCR, lists solely in-frame clones and lacks some. The repertoire holds 150,000 to 200,000 clones, with roughly 87% as singletons. V was clipped by 4 bases and J by 4 bases; unmatched bases: 5. The germline V gene has CDR1 KGHDR and CDR2 SFDVKD. The CDR3 sequence is 14 residues long. The sequencing sample was made of PBMCs or T cells enriched from blood (not recorded which). This TCR derives from a human donor with acute COVID-19. The donor label of this sample is uncertain. This chain joins TRBV24-1 and TRBJ1-2; 7 positions agree with TRBD1. The CDR3 DNA follows: TGTGCCACCAGTGACTCCGGGACAGTCTATGGCTACACCTTC. Amino acid sequence: CATSDSGTVYGYTF.